These 28 T cell receptor beta chains were sequenced from one sample in a study of T cell changes during pregnancy in multiple sclerosis. Using immunoSEQ multiplex PCR, the repertoire was profiled, and TCRdb retains in-frame clones only, with some absent. This sample carries roughly 29,000 clones, roughly 89% of them seen once, and the ten largest clones take roughly 3.7%. Sequencing used CD4+ T cells from peripheral blood mononuclear cells, obtained in the first trimester of pregnancy. The receptor set was obtained from a female donor in good health, enrolled as a control in a pregnancy study.

The J gene is TRBJ2-7, the V gene TRBV7-3; 7 nucleotides line up with TRBD2. With 5 bases clipped from V and 4 bases from J, the junction kept 8 bases outside the gene matches. The length of the CDR3 is 14 residues. Germline assignment: CDR1 SGHTA and CDR2 FQGTGA. CDR3 region: CASSEGGTVYEQYF. CDR3 DNA sequence: TGTGCCAGCAGCGAGGGAGGGACGGTTTACGAGCAGTACTTC.

This clone was picked up one time. This sequence joins TRBV4-1 and TRBJ1-2; TRBD1 might be the D (5 bases). This CDR3 is built from 15 residues. V lost 0 bases and J 9 bases, leaving 17 bases between the germline ends. CDR1 MGHRA and CDR2 YSYEKL come from the germline V gene. The CDR3 nucleotides are TGCGCCAGCAGCCAAGATTCGCAGGGTTTCGGTAGCTACACCTTC. Protein: CASSQDSQGFGSYTF.

The V gene is TRBV19, the J gene TRBJ2-7, with TRBD2 matching 10 bases. The germline V gene has CDR1 LNHDA and CDR2 SQIVND (reference sequence). J was trimmed by 2 bases and V by 2 bases; bases with no gene match: 12. This CDR3 comprises 18 residues. This CDR3 is CASSILRLAGPETYEQYF. In DNA form, the CDR3 reads TGTGCCAGTAGTATACTTAGACTAGCGGGCCCTGAAACCTACGAGCAGTACTTC.

V and J are TRBV9 and TRBJ1-1; the D is unclear. The V and J ends lost 4 bases and 4 bases respectively, with 11 bases between them. The CDR3 totals 13 residues. Germline V gene lookup returns CDR1 SGDLS and CDR2 YYNGEE. The CDR3 loop reads CASSPGAGTEAFF. The CDR3 DNA sequence: TGTGCCAGCAGCCCGGGAGCGGGCACTGAAGCTTTCTTT.

The gene calls are TRBV6-4 and TRBJ1-6; D uncertain. There are 14 residues in the CDR3. V was clipped by 3 bases and J by 7 bases, with 10 bases between them. CDR1 is MRHNA, CDR2 SNTAGT, per germline. CDR3 in DNA: TGTGCCAGCAGTGAATATTCCGGGAATTCACCCCTCCACTTT. Protein: CASSEYSGNSPLHF.

The genes are TRBV5-1 and TRBJ1-2; D not certain. The CDR3 length is 13 residues. Per the germline V gene, CDR1 is SGHRS and CDR2 is YFSETQ. V was trimmed by 2 bases and J by 8 bases, leaving 13 bases between them. The CDR3 reads CASSLSLSRGYTF. CDR3 nucleotide sequence: TGCGCCAGCAGCTTATCCCTCTCCCGGGGCTACACCTTC.

The rearrangement joins TRBV20-1 to TRBJ1-5; a possible D gene is TRBD1 (5 bases). Germline values: CDR1 DFQATT, CDR2 SNEGSKA (reference sequence). V lost 7 bases and J 1 base, leaving 5 bases between the germline ends. This CDR3 comprises 11 residues. As DNA, the CDR3 is TGCAGTGGGGGCAGCAATCAGCCCCAGCATTTT. Amino acid sequence: CSGGSNQPQHF.

This clone was picked up a small number of times. The chain couples TRBV28 to TRBJ1-4, with D possibly being TRBD1 (6 bases). This CDR3 has 15 amino acids. Trimming shortened V by 2 bases and J by 7 bases, and 14 bases separated the two germline ends. Germline CDR1 and CDR2: MDHEN and SYDVKM. The CDR3 sequence is CASSLIQGEGEKLFF. DNA of the CDR3: TGTGCCAGCAGTTTAATACAGGGTGAGGGTGAAAAACTGTTTTTT.

The chain has TRBV29-1 and TRBJ1-1, with D perhaps matching TRBD1 (6 bases). The germline V gene has CDR1 SQVTM and CDR2 ANQGSEA. Trimming pared 5 bases from V and 7 bases from J, leaving 11 bases between. This CDR3 spans 11 amino acids. The CDR3 sequence: CSVSGAGEAFF. The CDR3 DNA sequence: TGCAGCGTTTCAGGGGCTGGTGAAGCTTTCTTT.

The V call is TRBV6-6, the J call TRBJ1-5; the match to TRBD1 covers 9 bases. After removal of 8 bases from V and 2 bases from J, the junction contained 7 bases not matched to a gene. This CDR3 spans 15 amino acids. Germline values: CDR1 MNHNY, CDR2 SVGAGI (reference sequence). The CDR3 sequence: CASGRQGGGNQPQHF. In DNA, the CDR3 is TGTGCCAGCGGGAGACAGGGGGGGGGCAATCAGCCCCAGCATTTT.

Only a few counts were recorded for this clone. The chain carries TRBV6-1 and TRBJ2-7; the match to TRBD1 covers 8 bases. Losses at the gene ends were 4 bases for V and 6 bases for J; bases not matched to a gene: 8. The germline V gene has CDR1 MNHNS and CDR2 SASEGT. The CDR3 spans 14 residues. This CDR3 reads CASSARTGIIEQYF. As DNA, the CDR3 is TGTGCCAGCAGTGCGAGGACAGGGATAATCGAGCAGTACTTC.

The chain employs TRBV5-1 and TRBJ2-3; tentatively, D is TRBD1 (5 bases). Germline values: CDR1 SGHRS, CDR2 YFSETQ. V was cut by 0 bases and J by 2 bases, with 7 bases left in between. The CDR3 has 14 residues. The CDR3 nucleotides are TGCGCCAGCAGCTTGGAGGGGCCCACAGATACGCAGTATTTT. Its protein product is CASSLEGPTDTQYF.

This clone was observed a single time. The V gene is TRBV6-1, the J gene TRBJ2-1; 9 bases are a match to TRBD2. In germline, CDR1 is MNHNS, CDR2 SASEGT. There are 16 residues in the CDR3. V trimming: 1 base; J trimming: 7 bases; junction bases outside the gene matches: 8. The CDR3 loop is CASSEVDSGRPNEQFF. CDR3 sequence (DNA): TGTGCCAGCAGTGAAGTGGATAGCGGGAGACCTAATGAGCAGTTCTTC.

The genes are TRBV6-1 and TRBJ2-7; D may be TRBD2 (6 bases). Per the germline V gene, CDR1 is MNHNS and CDR2 is SASEGT. With 3 bases removed from V and 2 bases from J, the gap between germline ends came to 11 bases. The CDR3 consists of 14 residues. Here the CDR3 DNA reads TGTGCCAGCAGTGACGTACTAGCCCCCTACGAGCAGTACTTC. Translation gives CASSDVLAPYEQYF.

In this sample, this clone turned up once. The chain employs TRBV5-1 and TRBJ2-3; D might be TRBD2 (6 bases). The germline V gene has CDR1 SGHRS and CDR2 YFSETQ. The CDR3 is made up of 13 amino acids. The V and J ends lost 3 bases and 6 bases respectively, with 11 bases between them. CDR3 coding DNA: TGCGCCAGCAGCTCGATTCGGGGGGATACGCAGTATTTT. Its translation: CASSSIRGDTQYF. Using reference TRBV5-1 and TRBJ2-3 for the parts outside the CDR3, the full variable domain is KAGVTQTPRYLIKTRGQQVTLSCSPISGHRSVSWYQQTPGQGLQFLFEYFSETQRNKGNFPGRFSGRQFSNSRSEMNVSTLELGDSALYLCASSSIRGDTQYFGPGTRLTVL.

By share, this clone counts as medium-sized. The rearrangement uses TRBV4-2 and TRBJ2-1; 13 nucleotides match TRBD2. The V and J ends lost 1 base and 8 bases, in that order; junction bases with no gene match: 2. Germline-derived CDR1 and CDR2 are LGHNA and YNFKEQ. This CDR3 region has 15 residues. CDR3 coding DNA: TGTGCCAGCAGCCAAGGGACTAGCGGGAGCGATGAGCAGTTCTTC. As protein: CASSQGTSGSDEQFF.

This rearrangement joins TRBV15 to TRBJ1-2; D gene uncertain. The V gene lost 0 bases and the J gene lost 7 bases, with 15 bases spanning the gap. CDR1 LNHNV and CDR2 YYDKDF come from the germline V gene (reference sequence). This CDR3 has 15 residues. DNA of the CDR3: TGTGCCACCAGCAGAGAACGGGCAGCACGGGGTGGCTACACCTTC. Its protein product is CATSRERAARGGYTF.

The rearrangement uses TRBV5-4 and TRBJ1-1; D is possibly TRBD1 (5 bases). Trimming removed 0 bases from V and 6 bases from J, with 15 bases in between. Germline CDR1 SGHNT, CDR2 YYREEE (reference sequence). The CDR3 runs to 15 residues. DNA for the CDR3: TGTGCCAGCAGCTTGGCAGGGCGAAGGGGCGCTGAAGCTTTCTTT. Translation: CASSLAGRRGAEAFF.

The chain uses TRBV6-1 and TRBJ2-1; D ambiguous. Trimming cost V 3 bases and J 7 bases, with 4 bases left between them. Germline CDR1 MNHNS, CDR2 SASEGT. The CDR3 spans 11 residues. CDR3 sequence: CASSERNEQFF. The CDR3 DNA sequence: TGTGCCAGCAGTGAGAGGAATGAGCAGTTCTTC.

The CDR3 loop reads CASSRTGNTYNEQFF. CDR3 sequence (DNA): TGTGCCAGCAGCAGAACAGGGAATACCTACAATGAGCAGTTCTTC. V usage is TRBV7-8 and J usage is TRBJ2-1, with a possible D match to TRBD1 (6 bases). V lost 5 bases and J lost 2, with 13 bases in between. The germline gives CDR1 SGHVS, CDR2 FQNEAQ. This CDR3 region has 15 residues.

The chain combines TRBV6-1 with TRBJ1-1; 7 bases fit TRBD1. The ends lost 4 bases at V and 0 bases at J; junction bases unmatched: 14. The V gene's germline CDR1 is MNHNS and CDR2 SASEGT. This CDR3 has 18 amino acids. The CDR3 loop is CASSGKGALLSMNTEAFF. The CDR3 bases are TGTGCCAGCAGTGGGAAGGGGGCTCTCCTTTCTATGAACACTGAAGCTTTCTTT.

CDR3 loop: CASSSILTPRPQHF. The DNA of the CDR3 is TGTGCCAGCAGTTCCATCCTCACCCCCAGGCCCCAGCATTTT. This chain links TRBV28 with TRBJ1-5; D uncertain. The V gene's germline CDR1 is MDHEN and CDR2 SYDVKM. The CDR3 spans 14 residues. V was trimmed by 4 bases and J by 9 bases, leaving 16 bases between them.

The chain employs TRBV29-1 and TRBJ2-3; 10 nucleotides line up with TRBD1. With V trimmed by 7 bases and J by 0 bases, 16 bases remained unmatched. CDR3 length: 18 amino acids. Germline loops: CDR1 SQVTM, CDR2 ANQGSEA. The CDR3 here is CSAIKWDRGPSSTDTQYF. The CDR3 nucleotides read TGCAGCGCCATTAAGTGGGACAGGGGACCCTCCAGCACAGATACGCAGTATTTT.

The gene calls are TRBV4-1 and TRBJ1-6; the match to TRBD1 covers 7 bases. V shed 2 bases and J 7 bases; nucleotides not matched to a gene: 2. The CDR3 is 14 residues long. Germline CDR1 reads MGHRA; CDR2 reads YSYEKL. In DNA form, the CDR3 reads TGCGCCAGCAGCCAACCAGGGGGGAATTCACCCCTCCACTTT. Protein: CASSQPGGNSPLHF.

J is TRBJ1-1 and V is TRBV5-1; the D is unclear. The V gene lost 3 bases and the J gene lost 0 bases, with 12 bases spanning the gap. The CDR3 runs to 15 residues. Germline V gene lookup returns CDR1 SGHRS and CDR2 YFSETQ. The CDR3 spells CASSSYGEMNTEAFF. The CDR3 coding sequence is TGCGCCAGCAGCTCGTACGGGGAAATGAACACTGAAGCTTTCTTT. Filled out from reference TRBV5-1 and TRBJ1-1, the complete variable domain reads KAGVTQTPRYLIKTRGQQVTLSCSPISGHRSVSWYQQTPGQGLQFLFEYFSETQRNKGNFPGRFSGRQFSNSRSEMNVSTLELGDSALYLCASSSYGEMNTEAFFGQGTRLTVV.

This chain links TRBV7-8 with TRBJ1-4; 8 nucleotides line up with TRBD1. This CDR3 is built from 15 residues. Germline V gene sequence: CDR1 SGHVS, CDR2 FQNEAQ. The V and J ends lost 6 bases and 6 bases, in that order; junction bases with no gene match: 9. The CDR3 region has the DNA TGTGCCAGCAGTTTACAGGGGGTGGTACATGAAAAACTGTTTTTT. Protein: CASSLQGVVHEKLFF.

DNA of the CDR3: TGCGCCAGCAGCCACACCCGGGGGGGTAGCGGGGCTTACACCGGGGAGCTGTTTTTT. Its translation: CASSHTRGGSGAYTGELFF. The V and J genes are TRBV4-1 and TRBJ2-2; 8 bases line up with TRBD2. There are 19 residues in the CDR3. V was clipped by 3 bases and J by 3 bases; unmatched bases: 15. Germline-derived CDR1 and CDR2 are MGHRA and YSYEKL.

The chain uses TRBV10-2 and TRBJ2-7, with TRBD1 matching 8 bases. CDR1 and CDR2 from the germline V gene are WSHSY and SAAADI. V gave up 4 bases and J gave up 5 bases; unmatched junction bases: 7. This CDR3 comprises 14 residues. The DNA of the CDR3 is TGCGCCAGCAGTGGGGGCAGGGGGCGCAACGAGCAGTACTTC. Amino acid sequence: CASSGGRGRNEQYF.